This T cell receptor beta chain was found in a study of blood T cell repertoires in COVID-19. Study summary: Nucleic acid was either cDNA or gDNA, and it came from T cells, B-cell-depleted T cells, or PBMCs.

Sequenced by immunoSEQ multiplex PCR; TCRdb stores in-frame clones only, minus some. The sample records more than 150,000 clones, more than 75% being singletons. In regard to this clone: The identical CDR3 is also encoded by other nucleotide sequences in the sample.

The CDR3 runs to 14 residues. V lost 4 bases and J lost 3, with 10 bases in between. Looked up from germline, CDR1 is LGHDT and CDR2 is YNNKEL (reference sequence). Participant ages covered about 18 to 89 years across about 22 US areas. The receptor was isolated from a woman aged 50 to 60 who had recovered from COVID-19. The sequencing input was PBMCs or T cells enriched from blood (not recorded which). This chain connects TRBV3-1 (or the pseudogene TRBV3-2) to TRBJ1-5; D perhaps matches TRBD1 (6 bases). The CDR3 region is CASSPGGFNQPQHF. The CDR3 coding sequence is TGTGCCAGCAGCCCTGGGGGCTTCAATCAGCCCCAGCATTTT.